Described below is a single T cell receptor (beta chain) sequence and its context. The antigen is not known. Every donor was a healthy person donating bone marrow. Germline-derived CDR1 and CDR2 are SGHAT and FQNNGV. The CDR3 is 12 amino acids. The ends lost 5 bases at V and 6 bases at J; junction bases unmatched: 3. PCR employed 60 Vbeta and 13 Jbeta primers. Only in-frame clones appear in the TCRdb table, and some are missing; sequencing was by immunoSEQ multiplex PCR. The sample yields 50,000 to 70,000 clones, 70% to 90% seen once. This sample was included in a study of cytomegalovirus exposure and HLA in healthy donors. General observations from the study: A previous analysis found most TCR beta V segments productive roughly 87% or roughly 30% of the time. The classifier, whose performance was assessed in both the original and validation cohorts, reportedly diagnosed cytomegalovirus status with high specificity and sensitivity. The majority of TCR sequences were rare, yet some public TCRs appeared in many donors.

This receptor was taken from a male donor in good health and CMV-seronegative. This chain joins TRBV11-2 and TRBJ1-2, with 7 bases matching TRBD1. The sequenced sample was PBMCs. This chain's CDR3 is CASSRTGDGYTF. In DNA, the CDR3 is TGTGCCAGCAGCAGGACAGGTGATGGCTACACCTTC.